Listed below are T cell receptor beta chains from one sample, sequenced in a study of control samples from healthy donors and cancer patients. Generated by immunoSEQ multiplex PCR, the TCRdb table keeps only in-frame clones and is missing some. Seen here are tens of thousands of clones, around 92% observed once, and the top ten hold around 16%. The sample comprised blood. The origin of the receptors is a man aged 25 to 45 in good health. CDR3s leave out the opening cysteine and the closing phenylalanine or tryptophan. D genes are given only for firm matches.

D	length	V	CDR3
TRBD1	17	TRBV19	ASSSRRRQGFSGNQPQH
.	12	TRBV19	ASAGSPRDNEQF
.	12	TRBV2	ATSPRRGGTEAF
TRBD2	11	TRBV5-1	ASSSSGGHEQY
.	12	TRBV5-1	ASSQGSANEKLF
.	13	TRBV6-6	ASSPGLPGYYGYT
TRBD1	13	TRBV6-5	ASSTRDSSGNTIY
TRBD2	15	TRBV10-1	ASLWGLAGGSSYEQY
.	10	TRBV2	ASSEAPYEQY
TRBD1	13	TRBV27	ASTKTGATGETQY
TRBD2	13	TRBV2	ATQGREGSRNEQF
TRBD1	12	TRBV7-8	ASSRDRGNSPLH
.	13	TRBV4-3	ASSQVGGGTGELF
TRBD2	13	TRBV4-3	ASSQTSGGAHEQF
TRBD1	16	TRBV5-8	ASSFSDGTGERGYGYT
.	12	TRBV28	ASSLAGTRNTIY
.	12	TRBV5-1	ASRVEQGAGTAF
TRBD1	9	TRBV5-1	ASSQETGKY
TRBD1	13	TRBV11-1	ASSPGGQGGAEAF
.	13	TRBV11-3	ASSPSGPSNYGYT
.	12	TRBV4-1	ASSPRLYQETQY
.	13	TRBV25-1	ASSESGQRTYEQY
.	11	TRBV12-3/TRBV12-4	ASSFLSQETQY
TRBD2	15	TRBV9	ASSVELRAGGGETQY
TRBD1	15	TRBV28	ASSPYIPRQGNYEQY
.	10	TRBV7-2	ASLEGLSGYT
.	12	TRBV28	ASRPPSVGGELF
.	15	TRBV4-1	ASSQEKEAGARQPQH
.	9	TRBV27	ASSLGDTQY
.	12	TRBV2	ASSEKLSNQPQH
.	15	TRBV4-3	ASSQSILRLGDREQY
.	10	TRBV5-6	ASSFQDYGYT
TRBD1	14	TRBV19	ASSPRLGTANQPQH
.	11	TRBV6-6	ASRTGSDTEAF
.	13	TRBV2	ASSEGTTENSPLH
.	11	TRBV12-3/TRBV12-4	ASKGTVADEQF
TRBD2	14	TRBV3-1/TRBV3-2	ASSPGTSGIPHEQY
.	10	TRBV14	ASSQEGGFQY
.	10	TRBV5-6	ASSLSPGELF
.	13	TRBV20-1	SASSRRGVVDTIY